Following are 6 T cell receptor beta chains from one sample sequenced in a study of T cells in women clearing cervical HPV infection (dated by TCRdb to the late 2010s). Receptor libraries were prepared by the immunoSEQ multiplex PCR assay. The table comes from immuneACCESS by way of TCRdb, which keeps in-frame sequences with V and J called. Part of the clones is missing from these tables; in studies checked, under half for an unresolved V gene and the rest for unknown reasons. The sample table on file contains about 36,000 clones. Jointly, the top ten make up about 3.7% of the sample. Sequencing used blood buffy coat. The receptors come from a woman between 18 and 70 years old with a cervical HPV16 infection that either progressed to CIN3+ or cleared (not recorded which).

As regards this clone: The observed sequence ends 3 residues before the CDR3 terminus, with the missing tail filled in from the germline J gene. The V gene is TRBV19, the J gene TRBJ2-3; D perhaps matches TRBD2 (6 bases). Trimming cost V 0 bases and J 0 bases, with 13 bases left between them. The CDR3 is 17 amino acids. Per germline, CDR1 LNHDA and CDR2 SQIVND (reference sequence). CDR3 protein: CASSIDPSGWSTDTQYF. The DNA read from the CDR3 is TGTGCCAGTAGTATAGATCCGAGCGGGTGGAGCACAGATACG. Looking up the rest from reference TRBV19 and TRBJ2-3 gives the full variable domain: DGGITQSPKYLFRKEGQNVTLSCEQNLNHDAMYWYRQDPGQGLRLIYYSQIVNDFQKGDIAEGYSVSREKKESFPLTVTSAQKNPTAFYLCASSIDPSGWSTDTQYFGPGTRLTVL.

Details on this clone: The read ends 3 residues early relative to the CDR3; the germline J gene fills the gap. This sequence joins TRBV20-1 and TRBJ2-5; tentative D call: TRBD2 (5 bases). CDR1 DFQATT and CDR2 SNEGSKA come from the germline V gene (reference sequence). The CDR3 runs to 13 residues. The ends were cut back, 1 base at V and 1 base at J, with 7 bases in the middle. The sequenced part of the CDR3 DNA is TGCAGTGCTAGAGGGACTCCCCAAGAGACC. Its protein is CSARGTPQET. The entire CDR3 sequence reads CSARGTPQETQYF.

CDR3 DNA, as far as it was read: TGTGCCAGCAGCTTAACAGCACAACGCGAAGAGACC. The encoded protein is CASSLTAQREET. In full, the CDR3 is CASSLTAQREETYTF. The rearrangement joins TRBV7-2 to TRBJ1-2, with no clear D. The read comes to an end 3 residues before the CDR3 does, leaving the germline J gene to fill in the end. Germline values: CDR1 SGHTA, CDR2 FQGNSA. This CDR3 region has 15 residues. Together with reference TRBV7-2 and TRBJ1-2, the CDR3 gives the full variable domain: GAGVSQSPSNKVTEKGKDVELRCDPISGHTALYWYRQSLGQGLEFLIYFQGNSAPDKSGLPSDRFSAERTGGSVSTLTIQRTQQEDSAVYLCASSLTAQREETYTFGSGTRLTVV.

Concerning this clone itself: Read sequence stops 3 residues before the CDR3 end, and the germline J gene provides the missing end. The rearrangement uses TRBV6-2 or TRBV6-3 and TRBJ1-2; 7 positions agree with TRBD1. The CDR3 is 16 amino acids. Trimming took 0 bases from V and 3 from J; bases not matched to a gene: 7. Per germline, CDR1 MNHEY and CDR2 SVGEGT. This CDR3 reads CASSYSGQRIYYGYTF. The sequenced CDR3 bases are TGTGCCAGCAGTTACTCGGGACAGCGGATTTACTATGGC.

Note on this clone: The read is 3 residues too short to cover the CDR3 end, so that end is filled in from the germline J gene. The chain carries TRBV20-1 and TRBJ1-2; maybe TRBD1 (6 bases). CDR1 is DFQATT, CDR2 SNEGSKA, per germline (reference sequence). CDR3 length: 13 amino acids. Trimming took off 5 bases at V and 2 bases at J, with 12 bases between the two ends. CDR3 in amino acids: CSAPTQGNYGYTF. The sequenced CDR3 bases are TGCAGTGCTCCTACGCAGGGGAACTATGGC.

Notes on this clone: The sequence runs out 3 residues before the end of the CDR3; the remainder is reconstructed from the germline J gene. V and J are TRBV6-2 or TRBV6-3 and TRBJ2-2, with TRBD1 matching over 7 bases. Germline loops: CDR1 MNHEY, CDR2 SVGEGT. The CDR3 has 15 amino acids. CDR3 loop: CASSYRVTGNSPLFF. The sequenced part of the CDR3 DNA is TGTGCCAGCAGTTACCGTGTGACAGGGAATTCACCG.